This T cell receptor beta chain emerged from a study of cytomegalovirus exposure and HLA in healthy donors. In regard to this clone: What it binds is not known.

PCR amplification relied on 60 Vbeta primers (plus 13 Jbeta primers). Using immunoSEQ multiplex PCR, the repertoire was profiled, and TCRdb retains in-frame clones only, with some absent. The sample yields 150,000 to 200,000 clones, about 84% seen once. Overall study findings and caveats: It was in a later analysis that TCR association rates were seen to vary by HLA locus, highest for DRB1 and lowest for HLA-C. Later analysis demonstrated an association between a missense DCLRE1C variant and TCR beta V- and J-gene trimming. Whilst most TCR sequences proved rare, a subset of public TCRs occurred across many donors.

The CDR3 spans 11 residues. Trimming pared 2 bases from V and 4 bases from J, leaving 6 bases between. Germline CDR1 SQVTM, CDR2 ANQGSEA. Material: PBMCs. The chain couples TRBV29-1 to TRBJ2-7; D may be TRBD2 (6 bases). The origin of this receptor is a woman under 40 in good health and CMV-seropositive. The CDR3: CSVELAYEQYF. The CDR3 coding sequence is TGCAGCGTTGAACTAGCGTACGAGCAGTACTTC.